These 8 T cell receptor beta chains were all obtained from the same sample, sequenced in a study of shared clonotypes between healthy human individuals. Clones were sequenced by immunoSEQ multiplex PCR, and TCRdb holds only the in-frame ones, with some missing. The data hold under 600,000 clones, with around 77% observed a single time. The specimen sequenced was PBMCs. The receptors originated from a woman between 40 and 55 years old in good health. Some clones in this sample may be carry-over from other donors' samples.

The chain uses TRBV4-1 and TRBJ2-7, with 8 positions matching TRBD2. The CDR3 is made up of 16 amino acids. The V gene end was trimmed by 1 base and the J gene end by 7 bases; junction bases not matched to a gene: 12. Germline V gives CDR1 MGHRA, CDR2 YSYEKL. The DNA of the CDR3 is TGCGCCAGCAGCCAAGGCCTAGCGGGCCAGGTTCGGGAGCAGTACTTC. Amino acids: CASSQGLAGQVREQYF.

In this sample, this clone turned up once. CDR3 in amino acids: CASSEALLGDQPQHF. In nucleotides, the CDR3 is TGTGCCAGCAGTGAAGCGCTTCTGGGGGATCAGCCCCAGCATTTT. The rearrangement links TRBV2 to TRBJ1-5; TRBD1 might be the D (5 bases). Germline lookup yields CDR1 SNHLY and CDR2 FYNNEI. The CDR3 length is 15 residues. Trimming cost V 0 bases and J 5 bases, with 11 bases left between them.

This chain joins TRBV7-9 and TRBJ2-5, with 12 bases that match TRBD2. CDR3 length: 17 residues. The junction had 11 bases not matched to a gene; V was cut back by 7 bases and J by 2 bases. CDR1 is SEHNR, CDR2 FQNEAQ, per germline (reference sequence). CDR3 protein: CASTTGASGRGQETQYF. The DNA of the CDR3 is TGTGCCAGCACGACGGGGGCTAGCGGGAGGGGTCAAGAGACCCAGTACTTC.

The rearrangement joins TRBV27 to TRBJ2-7; 9 positions match TRBD1. Germline CDR1 MNHEY, CDR2 SMNVEV (reference sequence). V was clipped by 5 bases and J by 2 bases; unmatched bases: 10. This CDR3 contains 16 residues. The CDR3 loop reads CASSEAGTGSTYEQYF. CDR3 in DNA: TGTGCCAGCAGTGAGGCCGGGACAGGGTCCACCTACGAGCAGTACTTC.

The chain couples TRBV7-9 to TRBJ1-4, with 11 bases matching TRBD1. The CDR3 has 17 residues. V lost 5 bases to trimming and J lost 1 base; unmatched junction nucleotides: 6. Looked up from germline, CDR1 is SEHNR and CDR2 is FQNEAQ (reference sequence). CDR3 sequence reads: CASSIGQGARTNEKLFF. The CDR3 DNA sequence: TGTGCCAGCAGCATCGGACAGGGGGCGAGAACTAATGAAAAACTGTTTTTT.

The chain has TRBV29-1 and TRBJ2-2; 10 bases match TRBD2. V was pared by 6 bases and J by 8 bases, with 6 bases of the junction left unmatched. CDR1 SQVTM and CDR2 ANQGSEA come from the germline V gene. CDR3 length equals 13 residues. CDR3 in amino acids: CSVTPSGSGELFF. Here the CDR3 DNA reads TGCAGCGTCACCCCTAGCGGGAGTGGGGAGCTGTTTTTT.

This clone was picked up many times. V is TRBV5-4 and J is TRBJ2-2; a weak D match, TRBD2 (6 bases). Germline V gene lookup returns CDR1 SGHNT and CDR2 YYREEE (reference sequence). Trimming left V 2 bases short and J 2 bases short, with 13 bases between. The CDR3 contains 16 residues. Written as DNA, the CDR3 is TGTGCCAGCAGCTTCGGGGGACTCGACAACACCGGGGAGCTGTTTTTT. Encoded protein: CASSFGGLDNTGELFF.

The genes are TRBV6-1 and TRBJ1-2; D not certain. Looked up from germline, CDR1 is MNHNS and CDR2 is SASEGT. The CDR3 is 14 amino acids. V gave up 2 bases and J gave up 2 bases, with 9 bases separating them. CDR3 sequence (DNA): TGTGCCAGCAGTGAATCGGGGAACAACTATGGCTACACCTTC. Translating gives CASSESGNNYGYTF.